These 4 T cell receptor beta chains were all obtained from the same sample, sequenced in a study of blood T cell repertoires in COVID-19. Profiled with immunoSEQ multiplex PCR; TCRdb holds only in-frame clones, not every one. Among about 20,000 clones listed, around 89% were seen once. The sample taken for sequencing was peripheral blood. These TCRs come from a human donor in a cohort sampled during active COVID-19.

V is TRBV5-6 and J is TRBJ1-1; TRBD1 agrees at 12 bases. Trimming at V came to 3 bases and at J to 1 base, leaving 10 bases not matched to a gene. Germline CDR1 reads SGHDT; CDR2 reads YYEEEE. The CDR3 runs 18 residues. CDR3 in amino acids: CASSSRDRGRLGNTEAFF. CDR3 coding DNA: TGTGCCAGCAGCTCCAGGGACAGGGGGCGTCTAGGGAACACTGAAGCTTTCTTT.

This chain links TRBV12-2 with TRBJ2-7; the table names TRBD1, a call not compared with the DNA. TRBV12-2 counts as a pseudogene. CDR3 size: 12 residues. Written as DNA, the CDR3 is TGTGCAAGTCACGACAGATCCTACGAGCAGTACTTC. As protein: CASHDRSYEQYF.

This sequence joins TRBV7-2 and TRBJ2-5; D not resolved. From germline, CDR1 is SGHTA and CDR2 FQGNSA. V was pared by 2 bases and J by 5 bases, with 18 bases between. The CDR3 is 16 amino acids. In DNA, the CDR3 is TGTGCCAGCAGCTTAAAGGTTGCCTCCTCGCGGGAGACCCAGTACTTC. It codes for CASSLKVASSRETQYF.

The genes are TRBV11-3 and TRBJ2-5; tentatively, D is TRBD1 (7 bases). The CDR3 is made up of 14 amino acids. CDR1 and CDR2 (germline): SGHNT, YENEEA. The V gene lost 5 bases and the J gene lost 0 bases, with 10 bases spanning the gap. The CDR3 sequence: CASSRGTDQETQYF. CDR3 sequence (DNA): TGTGCCAGCAGCCGCGGGACAGACCAAGAGACCCAGTACTTC.